These T cell receptor beta chains were read from a single sample in a study of T cell responses to AZD1222 COVID-19 vaccine. The table came from immunoSEQ multiplex PCR; TCRdb's copy has only in-frame clones and leaves some out. The profile shows about 93,000 clones, 75% to 90% of them singletons. Sequencing was performed on peripheral blood, taken 28 days after the second AZD1222 dose. These receptors all come from an adult who received the AZD1222 COVID-19 vaccine. Each CDR3 is given without its conserved first and last residue.

J: TRBJ1-2; V: TRBV19; CDR3: ASSIEGRGYYGYT
J: TRBJ2-4; V: TRBV6-6; CDR3: ASTGTSGGGGNIQY
J: TRBJ1-5; V: TRBV6-6; CDR3: ASRQQETDNQPQH
J: TRBJ2-1; V: TRBV18; CDR3: ASSPRGPYNEQF
J: TRBJ2-1; V: TRBV30; CDR3: AWGRGQVNNEQF
J: TRBJ2-5; V: TRBV6-2/TRBV6-3; CDR3: ASSGRGETQY
J: TRBJ2-2; V: TRBV5-1; CDR3: ASSWGSGSTGELF
J: TRBJ2-6; V: TRBV10-2; CDR3: ASSPAPGQATSGANVLT
J: TRBJ2-3; V: TRBV7-3; CDR3: ASSYGEKSDTQY
J: TRBJ2-7; V: TRBV5-6; CDR3: ASSLRLYEQY
J: TRBJ2-3; V: TRBV27; CDR3: ASSLIADTDTQY
J: TRBJ2-5; V: TRBV25-1; CDR3: ASSAVGQETQY
J: TRBJ1-2; V: TRBV7-9; CDR3: ASAGTGAYGYT
J: TRBJ2-2; V: TRBV28; CDR3: ASSASDRDESGELF
J: TRBJ2-1; V: TRBV14; CDR3: ASSRLTSGNNEQF
J: TRBJ2-4; V: TRBV5-4; CDR3: ASSSRGENIQY
J: TRBJ2-7; V: TRBV15; CDR3: ATSPLPRGSTYEQY
J: TRBJ1-5; V: TRBV28; CDR3: ASSSPRRPQH
J: TRBJ2-3; V: TRBV24-1; CDR3: ATSDSQLAGGPDTQY
J: TRBJ1-5; V: TRBV30; CDR3: AWSYGESQPQH
J: TRBJ2-5; V: TRBV27; CDR3: ASRLGWGQETQY
J: TRBJ2-1; V: TRBV11-3; CDR3: ASSSGGSYNEQF
J: TRBJ1-2; V: TRBV4-2; CDR3: ASSQENVQGYGYT
J: TRBJ2-5; V: TRBV18; CDR3: ASSRSSQETQY
J: TRBJ1-2; V: TRBV6-1; CDR3: ASSEQGRGYT
J: TRBJ2-7; V: TRBV6-5; CDR3: ATRVGTGSYEQY
J: TRBJ2-3; V: TRBV10-3; CDR3: AISNHMRGSTDTQY
J: TRBJ1-2; V: TRBV6-2/TRBV6-3; CDR3: ASSTPDKTNYGYT
J: TRBJ2-1; V: TRBV10-3; CDR3: AISESFGGASRTGNEQF
J: TRBJ2-1; V: TRBV4-1; CDR3: ASSQVPGTSGPSDSYNEQF
J: TRBJ1-2; V: TRBV6-2/TRBV6-3; CDR3: ASSSGQGQGDGGYT
J: TRBJ2-2; V: TRBV19; CDR3: ASSTRTGELF